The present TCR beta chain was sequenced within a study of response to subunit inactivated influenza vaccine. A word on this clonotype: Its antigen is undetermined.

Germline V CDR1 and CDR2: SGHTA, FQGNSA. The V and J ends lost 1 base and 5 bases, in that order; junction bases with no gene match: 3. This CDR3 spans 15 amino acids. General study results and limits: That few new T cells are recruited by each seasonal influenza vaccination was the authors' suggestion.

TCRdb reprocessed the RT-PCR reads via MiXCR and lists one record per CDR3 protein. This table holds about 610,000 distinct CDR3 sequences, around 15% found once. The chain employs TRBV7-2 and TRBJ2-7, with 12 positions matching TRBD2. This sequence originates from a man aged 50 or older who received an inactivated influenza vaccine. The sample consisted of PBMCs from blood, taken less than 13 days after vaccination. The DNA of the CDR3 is TGTGCCAGCAGCTTAGGACTAGCGGGAGTAAACGAGCAGTACTTC. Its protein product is CASSLGLAGVNEQYF.